This paragraph covers one TCR beta chain sequence. Its antigen is currently unknown. The germline V and J ends were trimmed by 5 bases and 5 bases, with 12 bases remaining between them. The CDR3 contains 13 residues. This sample was included in a study of CD8+CD57+ T cells in acquired aplastic anemia. In the study overall: On average, sorted CD4+ and CD8+ cells gave approximately 3.5 ug of DNA. CD4+ cells from healthy donors averaged about 10.8 million reads.

CDR3 and TCR beta VDJ profiling relied on genomic DNA as the template. TCRdb re-called the reads with MiXCR, one entry per CDR3 protein. Altogether roughly 160,000 distinct CDR3 sequences are present, around 60% being singletons, with the ten largest covering about 48%. General study results and limits: Common to patients and controls were 25 to 30 CD8+ CDR3 sequences. CD8+ Simpson's diversity showed no significant patient-control difference.

The sequence was collected from a human donor in good health. The chain has TRBV12-3 or TRBV12-4 and TRBJ1-1, with D perhaps TRBD1 (6 bases). Sequenced input: sorted CD4+, CD8+, or CD8+CD57+ T cells (not recorded which) from PBMCs. The CDR3: CASSRQAGTEAFF. CDR3 sequence (DNA): TGTGCCAGCAGTCGACAGGCTGGGACTGAAGCTTTCTTT.